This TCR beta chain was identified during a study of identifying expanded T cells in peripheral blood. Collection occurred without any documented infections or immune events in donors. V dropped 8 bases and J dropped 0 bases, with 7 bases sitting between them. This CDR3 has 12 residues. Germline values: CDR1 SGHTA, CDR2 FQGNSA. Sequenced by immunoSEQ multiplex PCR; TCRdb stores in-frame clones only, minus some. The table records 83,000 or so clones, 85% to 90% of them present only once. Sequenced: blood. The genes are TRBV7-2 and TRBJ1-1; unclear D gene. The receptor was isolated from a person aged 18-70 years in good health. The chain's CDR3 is CASGYLNTEAFF. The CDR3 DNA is TGTGCCAGCGGTTACTTGAACACTGAAGCTTTCTTT.